These 29 T cell receptor beta chains were all obtained from the same sample, sequenced in a study of regulatory T cells in long-lasting Graves disease. The sample's time point: persistent/refractory GD, antithyroid drugs over 5 years with positive TRAb. Researchers made the TCR library from RNA that was extracted from PBMCs. Combining iRepertoire HTBI primers with Arm-PCR of CDR3 regions, the authors built TCR beta libraries. TCRdb re-analysed the multiplex PCR reads in MiXCR, keeping a single row per CDR3 protein. This sample has a few hundred thousand distinct CDR3 sequences, with 20% to 25% found just once. Sequencing was performed on peripheral blood mononuclear cells (PBMCs), taken when the disease was refractory, from a patient treated with antithyroid drugs. All receptors come from a female donor with Graves disease.

A single count supports this clonotype. The chain is built from TRBV12-3 or TRBV12-4 and TRBJ2-2; the D call may be TRBD1 or TRBD2 (6 bases each). V was trimmed by 3 bases and J by 7 bases, leaving 12 bases between them. CDR3 length: 14 amino acids. In nucleotides, the CDR3 is TGTGCCAGCAGTTTCGGGGGCTTCGACGGGGAGCTGTTTTTT. As protein: CASSFGGFDGELFF.

There are a few counts of this clonotype. J is TRBJ2-2 and V is TRBV2, with D perhaps matching TRBD2 (5 bases). CDR3 length equals 15 residues. Trimming stripped 8 bases from V and 2 bases from J, with 15 bases between. CDR1 is SNHLY and CDR2 is FYNNEI in the germline V gene. DNA for the CDR3: TGTGCCAGCCGGAGGCAGACCCACAACACCGGGGAGCTGTTTTTT. It specifies CASRRQTHNTGELFF.

The chain combines TRBV27 with TRBJ1-1; 9 bases fit TRBD1. This CDR3 is 17 amino acids long. Germline V gene sequence: CDR1 MNHEY, CDR2 SMNVEV (reference sequence). Trimming took 7 bases from V and 1 from J; bases not matched to a gene: 13. CDR3 amino acids: CASTRAGTGNRNTEAFF. The CDR3 nucleotides read TGTGCCAGCACTAGAGCTGGGACAGGGAATAGGAACACTGAAGCTTTCTTT.

This clonotype was observed once. V and J are TRBV28 and TRBJ1-2, with 8 bases fitting TRBD1. The V segment lost 8 bases and the J segment 6 bases; nucleotides outside the gene matches: 8. Germline V CDR1 and CDR2: MDHEN, SYDVKM. The CDR3 contains 13 residues. CDR3 bases: TGTGCCAGCTACCAGGGGGCGCAGAATGGCTACACCTTC. Translated, it gives CASYQGAQNGYTF.

A few counts support this clonotype. The chain carries TRBV6-1 and TRBJ1-1; the D is unclear. This CDR3 has 12 amino acids. Germline assignment: CDR1 MNHNS and CDR2 SASEGT. Trimming pared 7 bases from V and 8 bases from J, leaving 14 bases between. DNA for the CDR3: TGTGCCAGCAAACCCCACGGAGACGAAGCTTTCTTT. This sequence encodes CASKPHGDEAFF.

This clonotype was seen more than once but under ten times. This chain links TRBV7-9 with TRBJ2-7, with TRBD2 matching 8 bases. The CDR3 is 13 residues long. CDR1 SEHNR and CDR2 FQNEAQ come from the germline V gene (reference sequence). The ends lost 5 bases at V and 6 bases at J; junction bases unmatched: 6. The CDR3 region is CASSRSTSGEQYF. CDR3 coding DNA: TGTGCCAGCAGCCGGAGTACTAGCGGCGAGCAGTACTTC.

The chain is built from TRBV6-1 and TRBJ1-3, with 9 bases aligning to TRBD1. The germline CDR1 and CDR2 sequences are MNHNS and SASEGT. The CDR3 length is 14 residues. Germline trimming cut 4 bases from V and 8 bases from J; bases unmatched to any gene: 6. The CDR3 sequence: CASSVRDREDTIYF. DNA for the CDR3: TGTGCCAGCAGTGTCCGGGACAGGGAGGACACCATATATTTT.

This clonotype was seen a few times. This chain joins TRBV7-9 and TRBJ1-5; D might be TRBD1 (5 bases). Germline values: CDR1 SEHNR, CDR2 FQNEAQ (reference sequence). There are 17 residues in the CDR3. V was clipped by 2 bases and J by 4 bases, with 18 bases between them. The DNA of the CDR3 is TGTGCCAGCAGCTTATCCGGGTCGGGGCTAAGTAATCAGCCCCAGCATTTT. Translation gives CASSLSGSGLSNQPQHF.

The table lists this clonotype with many counts. The chain employs TRBV2 and TRBJ2-7; TRBD2 matches 10 bases. CDR1 and CDR2 (germline): SNHLY, FYNNEI. This CDR3 region has 14 residues. The trim removed 8 bases at V and 6 bases at J, leaving 10 bases unmatched. CDR3 in DNA: TGTGCCAGCCGTCCCCTAGCGGGAGTCCCCGAGCAGTACTTC. It encodes CASRPLAGVPEQYF.

This clonotype was picked up many times. The V gene is TRBV2, the J gene TRBJ2-5; a possible D gene is TRBD2 (6 bases). The germline gives CDR1 SNHLY, CDR2 FYNNEI. The CDR3 sequence is 17 residues long. V shed 5 bases and J shed 5 bases, with 24 bases lying between them. The CDR3 nucleotides read TGTGCCAGCAGTTTAGCGGTCCCGATACGAGACCGGGAGACCCAGTACTTC. Translation: CASSLAVPIRDRETQYF.

In its sample, this clonotype was seen a few times. This chain connects TRBV5-1 to TRBJ1-1; 8 nucleotides match TRBD1. Trimming cost V 4 bases and J 3 bases; bases outside gene matches: 8. Germline V gives CDR1 SGHRS, CDR2 YFSETQ. This CDR3 comprises 15 residues. The CDR3 here is CASSPGGARDTEAFF. CDR3 DNA: TGCGCCAGCAGCCCAGGGGGCGCGCGGGACACTGAAGCTTTCTTT.

The gene calls are TRBV30 and TRBJ1-5, with 7 bases that match TRBD1. The CDR3 runs to 16 residues. J was trimmed by 0 bases and V by 0 bases; bases with no gene match: 5. Germline V lookup: CDR1 GTSNPN, CDR2 SVGIG (reference sequence). CDR3 nucleotide sequence: TGTGCCTGGAGTGTACAAGGGGGCTATAGCAATCAGCCCCAGCATTTT. Translation gives CAWSVQGGYSNQPQHF.

The chain couples TRBV12-3 or TRBV12-4 to TRBJ1-4, with D perhaps matching TRBD1 (6 bases). The V end lost 6 bases, the J end lost 8 bases, and 19 bases lay between the germline ends. The CDR3 is 15 amino acids. The CDR3 region has the DNA TGTGCCAGCAGGGGCTCGGGGGCGGGGTGGGAAAAACTGTTTTTT. It is translated as CASRGSGAGWEKLFF.

The chain links TRBV6-2 or TRBV6-3 to TRBJ2-7, with D possibly being TRBD1 (5 bases). CDR3 length equals 16 residues. Trimming cost V 10 bases and J 0 bases, with 22 bases left between them. Germline assignment: CDR1 MNHEY and CDR2 SVGEGT. Here the CDR3 reads CATESRSGKASYEQYF. The DNA for the CDR3 is TGTGCCACCGAGTCCAGGTCAGGGAAAGCCTCCTACGAGCAGTACTTC.

This clonotype was counted at least ten times. The rearrangement links TRBV5-1 to TRBJ1-2; D is ambiguous. Trimming removed 0 bases from V and 6 bases from J, with 18 bases in between. The CDR3 covers 16 residues. The germline CDR1 and CDR2 sequences are SGHRS and YFSETQ. This CDR3 reads CASSLGSSVDSNGYTF. CDR3 nucleotide sequence: TGCGCCAGCAGCTTGGGATCCTCGGTCGACTCTAATGGCTACACCTTC.

The rearrangement links TRBV29-1 to TRBJ2-4; D tentatively reads TRBD1 or TRBD2 (5 bases each). Germline CDR1 reads SQVTM; CDR2 reads ANQGSEA. The CDR3 consists of 13 residues. Trimming stripped 6 bases from V and 4 bases from J, with 13 bases between. The CDR3 DNA follows: TGCAGCGTAGCCGGGGCCCCAAAAAACATTCAGTACTTC. Translating it yields CSVAGAPKNIQYF.

This clonotype appeared many times. The chain carries TRBV20-1 and TRBJ2-7; weak D call: TRBD1 (5 bases). The CDR3 is 13 amino acids. Between the trimmed V and J ends, which lost 3 bases and 5 bases, there was a span of 14 bases. Germline lookup yields CDR1 DFQATT and CDR2 SNEGSKA (reference sequence). CDR3 sequence: CSASGVATDEQYF. The CDR3 nucleotides are TGCAGTGCTAGTGGGGTTGCGACAGACGAGCAGTACTTC.

The sample holds a few counts of this clonotype. The chain links TRBV24-1 to TRBJ2-3; D is ambiguous. The CDR3 spans 14 residues. V shed 4 bases and J shed 0 bases, with 7 bases lying between them. Germline lookup yields CDR1 KGHDR and CDR2 SFDVKD. This chain's CDR3 is CATSDPSSTDTQYF. CDR3 bases: TGTGCCACCAGTGACCCCTCTAGCACAGATACGCAGTATTTT.

In this sample, this clonotype turned up many times. The V gene is TRBV6-1, the J gene TRBJ2-7; 7 bases map to TRBD1. Germline loops: CDR1 MNHNS, CDR2 SASEGT. The trim removed 4 bases at V and 1 base at J, leaving 7 bases unmatched. The CDR3 runs to 15 residues. The CDR3 loop is CASSAVATGSYEQYF. The CDR3 coding sequence is TGTGCCAGCAGTGCAGTTGCGACAGGGTCCTACGAGCAGTACTTC.

A note on this clonotype: Given a much more abundant clone one base away, this may be a read error. This chain uses TRBV7-2 with TRBJ1-2; D not certain. The CDR3 is 12 residues long. Germline values: CDR1 SGHTA, CDR2 FQGNSA. CDR3 in DNA: TGTGCCAGCAGCTTAGATCGGCATGGCTGCACCTTC. Its protein is CASSLDRHGCTF.

This clonotype was counted ten times or more. The chain recombines TRBV6-1 with TRBJ2-7; 15 bases line up with TRBD2. Germline V lookup: CDR1 MNHNS, CDR2 SASEGT. Trimming took 6 bases from V and 5 from J; bases not matched to a gene: 8. This CDR3 comprises 16 residues. In DNA, the CDR3 is TGTGCCAGCAGACCCGGGACTAGCGGGAGGAAAGACGAGCAGTACTTC. It encodes CASRPGTSGRKDEQYF.

As concerns this clonotype: At one end, the junction sequence differs from germline, possibly due to a read error. The chain has TRBV10-3 and TRBJ1-1; a possible D gene is TRBD1 (6 bases). The CDR3 spans 13 residues. Germline CDR1 is ENHRY and CDR2 is SYGVKD. The CDR3 nucleotides are TGTGCCATCACCAGGACAGAGAACTCTGAAGCTTTCTTT. It translates to CAITRTENSEAFF.

This clonotype was detected ten times or more. V is TRBV2 and J is TRBJ2-7; D call uncertain. Germline V lookup: CDR1 SNHLY, CDR2 FYNNEI. Trimming left V 3 bases short and J 3 bases short, with 9 bases between. CDR3 size: 13 residues. The CDR3 spells CASSDRLLYEQYF. The CDR3 DNA follows: TGTGCCAGCAGTGACCGCCTCCTCTACGAGCAGTACTTC.

This clonotype was seen repeatedly, ten times or more. In nucleotides, the CDR3 is TGTGCCATCGAGCCCTCCTACGAGCAGTACTTC. Residues: CAIEPSYEQYF. The J gene is TRBJ2-7, the V gene TRBV6-1; D gene ambiguous. The CDR3 length is 11 residues. The V and J ends lost 10 bases and 0 bases respectively, with 7 bases between them. CDR1 and CDR2 (germline): MNHNS, SASEGT.

There are a few counts of this clonotype. The chain uses TRBV9 and TRBJ1-1, with no clear D. V was pared by 0 bases and J by 3 bases, with 9 bases between. This CDR3 spans 14 amino acids. Germline lookup yields CDR1 SGDLS and CDR2 YYNGEE. CDR3 nucleotide sequence: TGTGCCAGCAGCGTAGGGATCGGGGACACTGAAGCTTTCTTT. Amino acids: CASSVGIGDTEAFF.

This clonotype has at least ten counts. The V gene is TRBV20-1, the J gene TRBJ2-5; 7 nucleotides align to TRBD2. J was trimmed by 2 bases and V by 6 bases; bases with no gene match: 18. This CDR3 is built from 17 residues. Germline lookup yields CDR1 DFQATT and CDR2 SNEGSKA (reference sequence). CDR3 sequence (DNA): TGCAGTGCGGACGGAGTGATTCCGGGGGGTGTTCAAGAGACCCAGTACTTC. Translating gives CSADGVIPGGVQETQYF.

The table lists this clonotype with many counts. The chain couples TRBV11-2 to TRBJ1-1, with 9 bases matching TRBD1. V shed 4 bases, J shed 10 bases, and the junction held 7 bases outside the gene matches. The CDR3 contains 13 residues. Germline assignment: CDR1 SGHAT and CDR2 FQNNGV. The CDR3 loop is CASSYGTGFAAFF. For the CDR3, the DNA is TGTGCCAGCAGCTATGGGACAGGGTTCGCAGCTTTCTTT.

This clonotype was recorded at least ten times. The chain has TRBV7-2 and TRBJ1-2; D not resolved. Germline V gives CDR1 SGHTA, CDR2 FQGNSA. The CDR3 consists of 14 residues. The V end lost 6 bases, the J end lost 2 bases, and 13 bases lay between the germline ends. Here the CDR3 reads CASSPNGVNYGYTF. The CDR3 region has the DNA TGTGCCAGCAGTCCAAACGGGGTCAACTATGGCTACACCTTC.

This clonotype was recorded at least ten times. The rearrangement joins TRBV28 to TRBJ2-7, with D unclear. The V end was cut by 3 bases, the J end by 2 bases, with 8 bases between. CDR1 is MDHEN, CDR2 SYDVKM, per germline. CDR3 length equals 13 residues. The CDR3 nucleotides are TGTGCCAGCAGTTTCCCCGAAACCTACGAGCAGTACTTC. This sequence encodes CASSFPETYEQYF. Complete variable domain (other parts from reference TRBV28 and TRBJ2-7): DVKVTQSSRYLVKRTGEKVFLECVQDMDHENMFWYRQDPGLGLRLIYFSYDVKMKEKGDIPEGYSVSREKKERFSLILESASTNQTSMYLCASSFPETYEQYFGPGTRLTVT.